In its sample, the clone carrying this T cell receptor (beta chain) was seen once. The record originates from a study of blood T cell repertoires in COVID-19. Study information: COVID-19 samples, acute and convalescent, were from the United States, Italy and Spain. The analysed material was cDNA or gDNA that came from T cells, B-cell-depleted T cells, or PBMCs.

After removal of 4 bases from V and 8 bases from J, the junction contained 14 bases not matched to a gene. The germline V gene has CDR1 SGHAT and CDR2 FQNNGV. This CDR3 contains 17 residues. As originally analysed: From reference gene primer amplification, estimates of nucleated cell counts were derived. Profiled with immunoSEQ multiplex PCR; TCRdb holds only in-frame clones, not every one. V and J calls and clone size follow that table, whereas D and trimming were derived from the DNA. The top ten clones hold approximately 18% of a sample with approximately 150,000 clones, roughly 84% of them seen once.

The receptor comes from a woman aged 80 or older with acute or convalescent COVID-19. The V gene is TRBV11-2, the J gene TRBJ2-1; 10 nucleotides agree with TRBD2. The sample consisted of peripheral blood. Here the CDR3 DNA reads TGTGCCAGCAGCTGGCCCAAAGCGGGAGGGCTCCCTCATGAGCAGTTCTTC. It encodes CASSWPKAGGLPHEQFF.